What follows are 20 T cell receptor beta chains derived from one specimen sequenced in a study of molecular identifiers for immune sequencing clone quantification. TCRdb re-called the PCR reads through MiXCR, storing one row per CDR3 protein. The data hold 40,000 to 45,000 distinct CDR3 sequences, with around 18% observed a single time. Sequencing was done on a sample of naive CD8+ T cells from blood, with Jurkat cell RNA spiked in. Subset given: FACS-sorted CD8+CD4-CCR7+CD45RA+ naive T cells. The receptors originated from a human donor in good health. Some libraries in this study had Jurkat cell RNA spiked in.

This clonotype has only a few counts. The rearrangement links TRBV9 to TRBJ1-5; a weak D match, TRBD1 (5 bases). The CDR3 extends over 14 amino acids. Per germline, CDR1 SGDLS and CDR2 YYNGEE. Trimming removed 3 bases from V and 7 bases from J, with 14 bases in between. As DNA, the CDR3 is TGTGCCAGCAGCGACGGGACCCGGGGCCAGCCCCAGCATTTT. This sequence encodes CASSDGTRGQPQHF.

This clonotype occurred a few times. The gene calls are TRBV6-5 and TRBJ1-4; 7 bases are a match to TRBD1. Germline V gives CDR1 MNHEY, CDR2 SVGAGI. V lost 5 bases and J lost 4; bases outside the gene matches: 10. The CDR3 extends over 16 amino acids. The CDR3 nucleotides are TGTGCCAGCAGTCGTTCACAGGGGATTGTTAATGAAAAACTGTTTTTT. Its protein product is CASSRSQGIVNEKLFF.

The chain couples TRBV19 to TRBJ1-1; 7 bases are a match to TRBD1. Trimming cost V 1 base and J 11 bases; bases outside gene matches: 4. There are 12 residues in the CDR3. Germline V gene lookup returns CDR1 LNHDA and CDR2 SQIVND (reference sequence). CDR3 DNA sequence: TGTGCCAGTAGTATAGGAGGGGGCGACGCTTTCTTT. Amino acid sequence: CASSIGGGDAFF.

The table lists this clonotype with many counts. The V and J genes are TRBV5-6 and TRBJ2-7, with D hard to call. Between the trimmed V and J ends, which lost 0 bases and 2 bases, there was a span of 9 bases. The CDR3 runs to 14 residues. Germline values: CDR1 SGHDT, CDR2 YYEEEE. The CDR3 here is CASSLAPDTYEQYF. The CDR3 region has the DNA TGTGCCAGCAGCTTGGCTCCAGATACCTACGAGCAGTACTTC.

A word on this clonotype: This may stem from a read error, because a much larger clone lies one nucleotide away. The V and J genes are TRBV20-1 and TRBJ1-2; 10 positions agree with TRBD1. Germline V CDR1 and CDR2: DFQATT, SNEGSKA (reference sequence). This CDR3 region has 12 residues. The CDR3 loop reads CGARTGGAGYTF. In nucleotides, the CDR3 is TGCGGTGCTAGGACAGGGGGAGCTGGCTACACCTTC.

The J gene is TRBJ1-1, the V gene TRBV7-3, with a possible D match to TRBD1 (5 bases). This CDR3 region has 13 residues. The ends were cut back, 2 bases at V and 6 bases at J, with 10 bases in the middle. Germline assignment: CDR1 SGHTA and CDR2 FQGTGA. The CDR3 reads CASSLGGTSEAFF. DNA of the CDR3: TGTGCCAGCAGCTTAGGGGGGACGTCTGAAGCTTTCTTT.

This clonotype has only a few counts. The chain joins TRBV12-3 or TRBV12-4 to TRBJ2-3; 9 bases are shared with TRBD2. This CDR3 has 16 residues. V lost 2 bases, J lost 2 bases, and 5 bases stayed unmatched. CDR3 loop: CASSLLWTSDTDTQYF. The CDR3 DNA reads TGTGCCAGCAGTTTATTATGGACTAGCGACACAGATACGCAGTATTTT.

This chain links TRBV20-1 with TRBJ1-6; maybe TRBD1 (6 bases). This CDR3 is 14 amino acids long. The germline V and J ends were trimmed by 1 base and 6 bases, with 10 bases remaining between them. Germline V gene data show CDR1 as DFQATT and CDR2 as SNEGSKA (reference sequence). The CDR3 region has the DNA TGCAGTGCTAGAGCGGGGGGCCGTAATTCACCCCTCCACTTT. This codes for CSARAGGRNSPLHF.

A word on this clonotype: At one end the junction does not follow the germline gene, possibly because of a read error. J is TRBJ2-7 and V is TRBV7-8; D may be TRBD1 or TRBD2 (5 bases each). Germline CDR1 and CDR2: SGHVS and FQNEAQ. The CDR3 has 12 amino acids. The CDR3: CASSPAGDEQHF. The CDR3 bases are TGTGCCAGCAGCCCGGCCGGGGACGAGCAGCACTTC.

In the case of this clonotype: A much larger clonotype is one base distant, so this may be a read error. The rearrangement uses TRBV5-6 and TRBJ1-5; TRBD1 aligns across 8 bases. From germline, CDR1 is SGHDT and CDR2 YYEEEE. This CDR3 comprises 16 residues. As DNA, the CDR3 is TGTGCCAGCAGCCCGGCAACAGGGGGAGGCAATCAGCCCCTGCATTTT. It specifies CASSPATGGGNQPLHF. Together with reference TRBV5-6 and TRBJ1-5, the CDR3 gives the full variable domain: DAGVTQSPTHLIKTRGQQVTLRCSPKSGHDTVSWYQQALGQGPQFIFQYYEEEERQRGNFPDRFSGHQFPNYSSELNVNALLLGDSALYLCASSPATGGGNQPLHFGDGTRLSIL.

In this sample, this clonotype turned up a few times. The chain carries TRBV10-2 and TRBJ2-7; D is unclear. Germline CDR1 WSHSY, CDR2 SAAADI. Trimming took 7 bases from V and 5 from J, leaving 12 bases between them. There are 12 residues in the CDR3. The CDR3 protein is CASINLGNEQYF. The CDR3 nucleotides are TGCGCCAGCATTAACTTGGGGAACGAGCAGTACTTC.

In its sample, this clonotype was seen many times. This chain uses TRBV4-3 with TRBJ2-7, with no clear D. CDR3 size: 16 residues. The germline gives CDR1 LGHNA, CDR2 YSLEER. The germline V and J ends were trimmed by 0 bases and 4 bases, with 16 bases remaining between them. The CDR3 DNA follows: TGCGCCAGCAGCCAAGAATCTATCGGAGACCCATACGAGCAGTACTTC. This encodes CASSQESIGDPYEQYF.

In the case of this clonotype: No conserved phenylalanine or tryptophan ends this CDR3, so it is likely a read error. The gene calls are TRBV13 and TRBJ2-7, with D perhaps given as TRBD1 or TRBD2 (5 bases each). Deletions cut 5 bases from V and 3 bases from J, with 14 bases between. Germline V gives CDR1 PRHDT, CDR2 FYEKMQ (reference sequence). This CDR3 has 14 amino acids. The CDR3 reads CASSHSGRDYEQYS. DNA for the CDR3: TGTGCCAGCAGCCATTCGGGACGCGACTACGAGCAGTACTCC.

In its sample, this clonotype was seen many times. The V gene is TRBV4-3, the J gene TRBJ1-2; D gene unclear. Per germline, CDR1 LGHNA and CDR2 YSLEER. This CDR3 comprises 14 residues. V dropped 0 bases and J dropped 7 bases, with 12 bases sitting between them. This CDR3 reads CASSQEGTQSGYTF. The CDR3 DNA follows: TGCGCCAGCAGCCAAGAGGGTACTCAGAGTGGCTACACCTTC.

In its sample, this clonotype was seen many times. The CDR3: CASSFYRVPDTQYF. CDR3 nucleotide sequence: TGTGCCAGCAGCTTTTACAGGGTCCCAGATACGCAGTATTTT. The genes are TRBV7-8 and TRBJ2-3, with a weak D call TRBD1 (6 bases). Germline CDR1 reads SGHVS; CDR2 reads FQNEAQ. Deletions cut 3 bases from V and 4 bases from J, with 11 bases between. The length of the CDR3 is 14 residues.

The chain couples TRBV12-5 to TRBJ2-2, with D perhaps TRBD2 (6 bases). CDR3 length: 18 amino acids. Germline V lookup: CDR1 LGHNT, CDR2 FRNRAP. The CDR3 region has the DNA TGTACTGGTGGTTTAATGGCAGGGCGGCGGGAAAACACCGGGGAGCTGTTTTTT. Protein product: CTGGLMAGRRENTGELFF.

This clonotype has at least ten counts. This sequence joins TRBV7-8 and TRBJ1-1; a possible D gene is TRBD1 (6 bases). Germline V gene data show CDR1 as SGHVS and CDR2 as FQNEAQ. The CDR3 is made up of 16 amino acids. The ends were cut back, 3 bases at V and 0 bases at J, with 14 bases in the middle. CDR3 in amino acids: CASSFHRDTLNTEAFF. The CDR3, as DNA: TGTGCCAGCAGCTTCCACCGGGACACCCTGAACACTGAAGCTTTCTTT.

V gene TRBV11-2 combines with J gene TRBJ2-7; a possible D gene is TRBD1 (5 bases). The CDR3 is 15 amino acids. Trimming removed 1 base at V and 3 bases at J, with 13 bases between. CDR1 and CDR2 (germline): SGHAT, FQNNGV. This CDR3 reads CASSLAWTTDYEQYF. CDR3 nucleotide sequence: TGTGCCAGCAGCTTAGCCTGGACAACCGACTACGAGCAGTACTTC.

A word on this clonotype: This could be a read error, since a much larger clone is one nucleotide away. The chain couples TRBV5-6 to TRBJ2-2; D is tentatively TRBD1 or TRBD2 (5 bases each). Germline V gives CDR1 SGHDT, CDR2 YYEEEE. This CDR3 has 12 amino acids. The CDR3 DNA reads as TGTGCCAGCAGTTGGGGCACCGGGGAGCCGTTTTTT. It encodes CASSWGTGEPFF. The variable domain in full, with the rest retrieved from reference TRBV5-6 and TRBJ2-2, is DAGVTQSPTHLIKTRGQQVTLRCSPKSGHDTVSWYQQALGQGPQFIFQYYEEEERQRGNFPDRFSGHQFPNYSSELNVNALLLGDSALYLCASSWGTGEPFFGEGSRLTVL.

This clonotype was seen only a few times. The chain uses TRBV6-2 or TRBV6-3 and TRBJ2-5; 8 bases map to TRBD1. Germline CDR1 is MNHEY and CDR2 is SVGEGT. This CDR3 has 14 residues. V dropped 7 bases and J dropped 4; count of bases not matched to a gene: 8. The CDR3 nucleotides read TGTGCCAGCAACCCCAGGGGGCGCGGAGAGACCCAGTACTTC. This translates into CASNPRGRGETQYF.